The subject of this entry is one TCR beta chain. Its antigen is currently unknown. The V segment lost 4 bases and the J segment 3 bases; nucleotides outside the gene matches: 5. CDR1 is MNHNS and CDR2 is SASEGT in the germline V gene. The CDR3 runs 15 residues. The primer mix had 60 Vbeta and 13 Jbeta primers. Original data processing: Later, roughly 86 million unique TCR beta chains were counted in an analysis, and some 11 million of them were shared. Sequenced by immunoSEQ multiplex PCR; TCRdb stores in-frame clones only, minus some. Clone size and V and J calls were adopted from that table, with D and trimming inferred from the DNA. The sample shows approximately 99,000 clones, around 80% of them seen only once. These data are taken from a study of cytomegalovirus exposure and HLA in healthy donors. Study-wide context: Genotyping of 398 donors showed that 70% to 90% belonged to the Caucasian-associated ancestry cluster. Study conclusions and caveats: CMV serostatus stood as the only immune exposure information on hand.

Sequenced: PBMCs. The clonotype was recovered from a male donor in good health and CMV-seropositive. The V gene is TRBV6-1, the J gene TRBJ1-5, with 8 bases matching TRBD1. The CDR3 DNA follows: TGTGCCAGCAGTGCGTACAGGGGGTACAATCAGCCCCAGCATTTT. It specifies CASSAYRGYNQPQHF.